The entry that follows covers one TCR beta chain sequence. The antigen is undetermined. The sample is drawn from a study of shared clonotypes between healthy human individuals. Study conclusions and caveats: Compared with memory subsets, naive subsets generally had larger estimated richness.

Sequencing was performed with immunoSEQ multiplex PCR; in TCRdb, only in-frame clones are kept and a portion is missing. The sample includes about 1 million clones, around 76% seen only once; the top ten take approximately 1.5%. The CDR3 contains 15 residues. The ends were cut back, 2 bases at V and 0 bases at J, with 8 bases in the middle. Germline-derived CDR1 and CDR2 are LGHNA and YSLEER. This clonotype was obtained from a man aged 18 to 35 in good health. The source material was memory CD4+ T cells sorted from blood. The subset here: CD45RA-negative fraction. The chain uses TRBV4-3 and TRBJ1-3; a possible D gene is TRBD1 (6 bases). The chain's CDR3 is CASSQNRVSGNTIYF. The DNA of the CDR3 is TGCGCCAGCAGCCAAAACAGGGTCTCTGGAAACACCATATATTTT.